The clone carrying this T cell receptor beta chain was recorded once. Single viable CD3+CD4+CD8-CD45RO+ cells were sorted as the memory CD4+ T cells. Serum IgG to CMV pp150, pp28, p38 and p52 defined serostatus. The CDR3 length is 16 residues. The ends lost 6 bases at V and 2 bases at J; junction bases unmatched: 12. The germline V gene encodes CDR1 LNHDA and CDR2 SQIVND (reference sequence). Assay: immunoSEQ multiplex PCR; the TCRdb copy retains only in-frame clones and omits some. The sample yields fewer than 35,000 clones, more than 75% seen once. This sample stems from a study of memory CD4+ T cells and cytomegalovirus serostatus.

The chain joins TRBV19 to TRBJ1-2; 7 nucleotides align to TRBD1. The sample consisted of memory CD4+ T cells from blood. The source is an adult in good health and CMV-seronegative. For the CDR3, the DNA is TGTGCCAGTAGGACTTTTGGACAGGAGAGGAACTATGGCTACACCTTC. It translates to CASRTFGQERNYGYTF. Drawing the rest from reference TRBV19 and TRBJ1-2, the complete variable domain is DGGITQSPKYLFRKEGQNVTLSCEQNLNHDAMYWYRQDPGQGLRLIYYSQIVNDFQKGDIAEGYSVSREKKESFPLTVTSAQKNPTAFYLCASRTFGQERNYGYTFGSGTRLTVV.